This is a list of T cell receptor beta chains from one sample in a study of patients and donors after allogeneic stem cell transplantation. TCRdb itself ran the RT-PCR reads through MiXCR, one entry per CDR3 protein. The sample includes hundreds of thousands of distinct CDR3 sequences, roughly 17% seen only once; the top ten take 6% to 8%. The sequenced material came from blood, either unsorted or a sorted T cell fraction (not recorded which). All receptors come from a human donor who was either an allogeneic HSCT recipient or a stem cell or donor lymphocyte infusion donor (not recorded which). It is not recorded whose cells these are; they may come from a transplant donor. Each CDR3 is given with its conserved first and last residue. The D gene is left open where the match is weak. Expanded clones are given a class, and other clones once, few, many or no size at all.

J gene: TRBJ2-5; clone size: -; V gene: TRBV20-1; CDR3 length: 15; D gene: TRBD2; CDR3 DNA: TGCAGTGCTAGAGAGGGAGGGCTAGCGGAAGAGACCCAGTACTTC; CDR3 protein: CSAREGGLAEETQYF
J gene: TRBJ2-1; clone size: -; V gene: TRBV7-9; CDR3 length: 14; D gene: TRBD2; CDR3 DNA: TGTGCCAGCAGCCGTAGCGGGGGGAACAATGAGCAGTTCTTC; CDR3 protein: CASSRSGGNNEQFF
J gene: TRBJ2-7; clone size: -; V gene: TRBV4-3; CDR3 length: 15; D gene: -; CDR3 DNA: TGCGCCAGCAGCCAAGCGACTCTTCCCCGGGACGAGCAGTACTTC; CDR3 protein: CASSQATLPRDEQYF
J gene: TRBJ2-1; clone size: many; V gene: TRBV12-3/TRBV12-4; CDR3 length: 10; D gene: -; CDR3 DNA: TGTGCCATCTCTGGCGGTGAGCAGTTCTTC; CDR3 protein: CAISGGEQFF
J gene: TRBJ2-3; clone size: many; V gene: TRBV12-3/TRBV12-4; CDR3 length: 12; D gene: -; CDR3 DNA: TGTGCCAGCAGTTTTTGGGCAAATACGCAGTATTTT; CDR3 protein: CASSFWANTQYF
J gene: TRBJ2-7; clone size: -; V gene: TRBV12-3/TRBV12-4; CDR3 length: 14; D gene: -; CDR3 DNA: TGTGCCAGCAGTTCACAGAATTCCATGGACGAGCAGTACTTC; CDR3 protein: CASSSQNSMDEQYF
J gene: TRBJ2-7; clone size: -; V gene: TRBV3-1; CDR3 length: 17; D gene: TRBD2; CDR3 DNA: TGTGCCAGCAGCCACCCGACTAGCGGGAGGTCTCTCTACGAGCAGTACTTC; CDR3 protein: CASSHPTSGRSLYEQYF
J gene: TRBJ2-7; clone size: -; V gene: TRBV6-1; CDR3 length: 13; D gene: -; CDR3 DNA: TGTGCCAGCAGTCCGAGGGTCGGCTACGAGCAGTACTTC; CDR3 protein: CASSPRVGYEQYF
J gene: TRBJ2-7; clone size: few; V gene: TRBV27; CDR3 length: 13; D gene: TRBD2; CDR3 DNA: TGTGCCAGCAGAACTAGCGGGGACTACGAGCAGTACTTC; CDR3 protein: CASRTSGDYEQYF
J gene: TRBJ2-1; clone size: few; V gene: TRBV4-1; CDR3 length: 14; D gene: -; CDR3 DNA: TGCGCCAGCAGCCAAGTTGACGGCTACAATGAGCAGTTCTTC; CDR3 protein: CASSQVDGYNEQFF
J gene: TRBJ2-2; clone size: few; V gene: TRBV3-1; CDR3 length: 17; D gene: TRBD2; CDR3 DNA: TGTGCCAGCAGCCAAGGGAAACTAGCGGGGTTCACCGGGGAGCTGTTTTTT; CDR3 protein: CASSQGKLAGFTGELFF
J gene: TRBJ1-6; clone size: -; V gene: TRBV30; CDR3 length: 10; D gene: -; CDR3 DNA: TGTGCCTGGAGTGTTGGGTCCCTCCACTTT; CDR3 protein: CAWSVGSLHF
J gene: TRBJ2-5; clone size: few; V gene: TRBV5-1; CDR3 length: 14; D gene: -; CDR3 DNA: TGCGCCAGCAGCTTGCAGGACCGTGGAGAGGCCCAGTACTTC; CDR3 protein: CASSLQDRGEAQYF
J gene: TRBJ2-1; clone size: -; V gene: TRBV12-3/TRBV12-4; CDR3 length: 11; D gene: -; CDR3 DNA: TGTGCCAGCAATGTCGGACGGGAGCAGTTCTTC; CDR3 protein: CASNVGREQFF
J gene: TRBJ2-2; clone size: few; V gene: TRBV4-2; CDR3 length: 16; D gene: -; CDR3 DNA: TGTGCCAGCAGCCCCCGATGGGGGTCGAACACCGGGGAGCTGTTTTTT; CDR3 protein: CASSPRWGSNTGELFF
J gene: TRBJ1-1; clone size: few; V gene: TRBV6-5; CDR3 length: 14; D gene: -; CDR3 DNA: TGTGCCAGCAGTTATAGGGTAGCCTTCACTGAAGCTTTCTTT; CDR3 protein: CASSYRVAFTEAFF
J gene: TRBJ2-7; clone size: few; V gene: TRBV20-1; CDR3 length: 9; D gene: -; CDR3 DNA: TGCAGTGCAAACCACGAGCAGTACTTC; CDR3 protein: CSANHEQYF